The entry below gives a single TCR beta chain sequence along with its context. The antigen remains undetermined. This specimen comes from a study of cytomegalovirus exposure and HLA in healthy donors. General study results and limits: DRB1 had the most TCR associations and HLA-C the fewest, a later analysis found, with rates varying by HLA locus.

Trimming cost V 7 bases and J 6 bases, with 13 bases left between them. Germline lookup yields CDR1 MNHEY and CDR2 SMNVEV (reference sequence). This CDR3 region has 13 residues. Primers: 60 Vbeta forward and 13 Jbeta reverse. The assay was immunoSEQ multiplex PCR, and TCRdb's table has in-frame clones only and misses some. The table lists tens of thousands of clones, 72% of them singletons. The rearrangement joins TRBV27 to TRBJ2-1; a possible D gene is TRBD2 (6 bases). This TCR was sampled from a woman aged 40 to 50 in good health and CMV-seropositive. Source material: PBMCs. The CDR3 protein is CASTSQAGNEQFF. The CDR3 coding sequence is TGTGCCAGCACCAGTCAAGCGGGCAATGAGCAGTTCTTC.